A single sample gave rise to the 21 T cell receptor beta chains below, sequenced in a study of OX40 agonist ivuxolimab in advanced cancers. Only in-frame clones appear in the TCRdb table, and some are missing; sequencing was by immunoSEQ multiplex PCR. This table holds around 69,000 clones, 85% found once. Sequencing used CD4+ or CD8+ T cells sorted from blood, obtained in a trial of the OX40 agonist ivuxolimab. These TCRs come from an adult with an advanced solid tumor such as melanoma, head and neck, liver or kidney cancer.

This clone was seen only once. This chain joins TRBV28 and TRBJ2-7; 11 nucleotides line up with TRBD1. The CDR3 sequence is 14 residues long. The trim removed 6 bases at V and 9 bases at J, leaving 10 bases unmatched. The germline V gene has CDR1 MDHEN and CDR2 SYDVKM. The DNA for the CDR3 is TGTGCCAGCAGGCGGACAGGGGGCAGGATTGGGCAGTACTTC. Translation: CASRRTGGRIGQYF.

This clone was counted a single time. The rearrangement uses TRBV10-3 and TRBJ2-1; 10 bases match TRBD2. The length of the CDR3 is 15 residues. Germline trimming cut 2 bases from V and 8 bases from J; bases unmatched to any gene: 6. CDR1 and CDR2 from the germline V gene are ENHRY and SYGVKD. CDR3 in DNA: TGTGCCATCAGTGAGATGGGACTAGCGTCCGATGAGCAGTTCTTC. It translates to CAISEMGLASDEQFF.

This chain connects TRBV7-8 to TRBJ2-4; no firm D call. Germline CDR1 SGHVS, CDR2 FQNEAQ. Trimming shortened V by 1 base and J by 2 bases, and 9 bases separated the two germline ends. The CDR3 totals 15 residues. As DNA, the CDR3 is TGTGCCAGCAGCTTAGAAAGTCCGACCAAAAACATTCAGTACTTC. Protein product: CASSLESPTKNIQYF.

As DNA, the CDR3 is TGTGCCAGCAGGGATGGCGGGAGGGGACAAGAGACCCAGTACTTC. This codes for CASRDGGRGQETQYF. The rearrangement uses TRBV7-9 and TRBJ2-5, with 9 bases that match TRBD2. The V segment lost 6 bases and the J segment 2 bases; nucleotides outside the gene matches: 7. The CDR3 is 15 residues long. The germline V gene has CDR1 SEHNR and CDR2 FQNEAQ (reference sequence).

The chain employs TRBV27 and TRBJ1-2; maybe TRBD1 (6 bases). The CDR3 sequence is 12 residues long. The V and J ends lost 5 bases and 2 bases respectively, with 6 bases between them. CDR1 is MNHEY, CDR2 SMNVEV, per germline (reference sequence). The DNA of the CDR3 is TGTGCCAGCAGTGACAGGAACTATGGCTACACCTTC. Translated, it gives CASSDRNYGYTF.

The chain links TRBV11-3 to TRBJ1-3; D unclear. CDR3 size: 14 residues. The germline V gene has CDR1 SGHNT and CDR2 YENEEA. V lost 5 bases to trimming and J lost 2 bases, with 10 bases between them. Here the CDR3 DNA reads TGTGCCAGCAGCGCCGGGAGCCCTGGAAACACCATATATTTT. As protein: CASSAGSPGNTIYF. Together with reference TRBV11-3 and TRBJ1-3, the CDR3 gives the full variable domain: EAGVVQSPRYKIIEKKQPVAFWCNPISGHNTLYWYLQNLGQGPELLIRYENEEAVDDSQLPKDRFSAERLKGVDSTLKIQPAELGDSAVYLCASSAGSPGNTIYFGEGSWLTVV.

This chain connects TRBV19 to TRBJ1-2, with a tentative D call TRBD1 (5 bases). Germline V gives CDR1 LNHDA, CDR2 SQIVND (reference sequence). The CDR3 is made up of 13 amino acids. Trimming removed 2 bases from V and 7 bases from J, with 11 bases in between. CDR3 in amino acids: CASSISGEFGYTF. CDR3 nucleotide sequence: TGTGCCAGTAGTATATCGGGGGAGTTTGGCTACACCTTC.

This sequence joins TRBV7-2 and TRBJ1-1, with a possible D match to TRBD1 (5 bases). Per the germline V gene, CDR1 is SGHTA and CDR2 is FQGNSA. The V end was cut by 5 bases, the J end by 6 bases, with 25 bases between. CDR3 length: 17 amino acids. In nucleotides, the CDR3 is TGTGCCAGCAGCCCCAAGGGAACTTGGGGGGACTTTTCTGAAGCTTTCTTT. Its translation is CASSPKGTWGDFSEAFF.

This chain joins TRBV6-4 and TRBJ2-2; D unclear. In germline, CDR1 is MRHNA, CDR2 SNTAGT. The CDR3 length is 14 residues. Trimming left V 0 bases short and J 6 bases short, with 8 bases between. The CDR3 region is CASSDSTSPGELFF. Written as DNA, the CDR3 is TGTGCCAGCAGTGACTCGACGTCCCCCGGGGAGCTGTTTTTT.

This clone has a handful of counts. V is TRBV9 and J is TRBJ1-2, with no clear D. The CDR3 has 15 residues. Germline CDR1 SGDLS, CDR2 YYNGEE. Trimming stripped 0 bases from V and 5 bases from J, with 14 bases between. The CDR3 nucleotides are TGTGCCAGCAGCGTAGGGAGTCAATCAAATTATGGCTACACCTTC. Translation: CASSVGSQSNYGYTF.

V and J are TRBV7-3 and TRBJ2-2; 11 nucleotides match TRBD1. The CDR3 extends over 20 amino acids. Losses at the gene ends were 0 bases for V and 4 bases for J; bases not matched to a gene: 13. CDR1 and CDR2 (germline): SGHTA, FQGTGA. DNA of the CDR3: TGTGCCAGCAGCTTAACTGGGGGACAGGGGGATTCGGGTCGCACCGGGGAGCTGTTTTTT. Its protein is CASSLTGGQGDSGRTGELFF.

The chain links TRBV11-2 to TRBJ2-3; maybe TRBD1 (6 bases). Between the trimmed V and J ends, which lost 0 bases and 9 bases, there was a span of 10 bases. This CDR3 has 13 residues. Germline CDR1 reads SGHAT; CDR2 reads FQNNGV. CDR3 loop: CASSLDLGATQYF. CDR3 DNA sequence: TGTGCCAGCAGCTTAGATTTGGGGGCCACGCAGTATTTT. The complete variable domain, with remaining parts taken from reference TRBV11-2 and TRBJ2-3, reads EAGVAQSPRYKIIEKRQSVAFWCNPISGHATLYWYQQILGQGPKLLIQFQNNGVVDDSQLPKDRFSAERLKGVDSTLKIQPAKLEDSAVYLCASSLDLGATQYFGPGTRLTVL.

This chain links TRBV28 with TRBJ1-4; TRBD1 matches at 11 bases. The CDR3 runs 14 residues. Germline V gives CDR1 MDHEN, CDR2 SYDVKM. V trimming: 6 bases; J trimming: 7 bases; junction bases outside the gene matches: 4. CDR3 bases: TGTGCCAGCAGACCCGGGACAGGGGGTGAAAAACTGTTTTTT. Its protein is CASRPGTGGEKLFF.

The chain carries TRBV30 and TRBJ2-7; TRBD1 is a possible D gene (5 bases). CDR3 size: 11 residues. Germline CDR1 and CDR2: GTSNPN and SVGIG (reference sequence). V lost 5 bases to trimming and J lost 6 bases, with 11 bases between them. The CDR3 DNA is TGTGCCTGGGGGCAGGGAAGCGAGCAGTACTTC. It yields the protein CAWGQGSEQYF.

V is TRBV6-5 and J is TRBJ1-2; D gene unclear. Germline V gene lookup returns CDR1 MNHEY and CDR2 SVGAGI. The CDR3 sequence is 14 residues long. V lost 2 bases to trimming and J lost 4 bases, with 11 bases between them. The CDR3, as DNA: TGTGCCAGCAGTTACGGCGGGCCAGGCTATGGCTACACCTTC. Amino acid sequence: CASSYGGPGYGYTF.

The J gene is TRBJ1-2, the V gene TRBV7-8; D unresolved. CDR1 is SGHVS, CDR2 FQNEAQ, per germline. This CDR3 is built from 13 residues. The germline V and J ends were trimmed by 7 bases and 8 bases, with 17 bases remaining between them. The CDR3 reads CASTRGSGSGYTF. The CDR3 DNA is TGTGCCAGCACCCGAGGTTCCGGGTCCGGCTACACCTTC.

This chain links TRBV2 with TRBJ2-1; the D gene is possibly TRBD2 (6 bases). There are 13 residues in the CDR3. Germline CDR1 reads SNHLY; CDR2 reads FYNNEI. With 6 bases removed from V and 8 bases from J, the gap between germline ends came to 14 bases. CDR3 in DNA: TGTGCCAGCAGACCTGGGAGGTTCGATGAGCAGTTCTTC. The encoded protein is CASRPGRFDEQFF.

J is TRBJ1-2 and V is TRBV28; the D gene is possibly TRBD1 (5 bases). Trimming took off 6 bases at V and 3 bases at J, with 14 bases between the two ends. The CDR3 length is 14 residues. Germline assignment: CDR1 MDHEN and CDR2 SYDVKM. As DNA, the CDR3 is TGTGCCAGCAGGAGGGGTTCGGGGTACTATGGCTACACCTTC. Translated, it gives CASRRGSGYYGYTF.

This clone has only a few counts. The rearrangement joins TRBV11-2 to TRBJ2-4, with 7 positions matching TRBD2. This CDR3 spans 15 amino acids. In germline, CDR1 is SGHAT, CDR2 FQNNGV. With 1 base clipped from V and 5 bases from J, the junction kept 5 bases outside the gene matches. The CDR3 bases are TGTGCCAGCAGCTTAGCGGCTAGCGGACAAAACATTCAGTACTTC. Translation gives CASSLAASGQNIQYF. The full variable domain, its missing parts supplied by reference TRBV11-2 and TRBJ2-4, is EAGVAQSPRYKIIEKRQSVAFWCNPISGHATLYWYQQILGQGPKLLIQFQNNGVVDDSQLPKDRFSAERLKGVDSTLKIQPAKLEDSAVYLCASSLAASGQNIQYFGAGTRLSVL.

The chain recombines TRBV27 with TRBJ1-1, with D unclear. The germline V and J ends were trimmed by 4 bases and 8 bases, with 14 bases remaining between them. Germline V gives CDR1 MNHEY, CDR2 SMNVEV (reference sequence). The CDR3 runs to 13 residues. The CDR3 nucleotides read TGTGCCAGCAGTTGGAACTTGGCGGGGGAAGCTTTCTTT. The encoded protein is CASSWNLAGEAFF.

This sequence joins TRBV7-9 and TRBJ2-6; D is unclear. This CDR3 is 14 amino acids long. The ends were cut back, 4 bases at V and 2 bases at J, with 6 bases in the middle. Germline V gives CDR1 SEHNR, CDR2 FQNEAQ (reference sequence). CDR3: CASSSTTGANVLTF. The CDR3, as DNA: TGTGCCAGCAGCTCGACCACTGGGGCCAACGTCCTGACTTTC.